The present entry profiles one TCR beta chain with its context. Its cognate antigen is unknown. The data were obtained in a study of CD8+ T cells in alopecia areata. For the study at large: Scoring treated patients' severity relied on the percentage of scalp area affected.

Points from the study as a whole: Clarity of TCR sharing across patients fell short of that in mice, possibly HLA-related. There were also resident alphabeta T cells of normal skin sequenced in scalp samples. Many expanded lesional clones persisted in scalp and blood during tofacitinib.

Sequencing used cDNA as its template, made by extracting RNA and reverse transcribing it. Sequencing used immunoSEQ multiplex PCR; TCRdb keeps in-frame clones, though not all of them. The sample lists around 200,000 clones; approximately 56% were seen once. V was pared by 4 bases and J by 0 bases, with 9 bases of the junction left unmatched. The CDR3 has 17 residues. CDR1 MNHNS and CDR2 SASEGT come from the germline V gene. The treatment was: oral pan-JAK inhibitor, 5-10 mg twice daily. The gene calls are TRBV6-1 and TRBJ1-2, with 9 nucleotides matching TRBD1. The origin of this receptor is a human donor with alopecia areata. Sequenced material: CD4+ T cells sorted from blood, taken at week 4, from a patient treated with tofacitinib. As DNA, the CDR3 is TGTGCCAGCAGTGGCCGGGACAGGGAAAGAGCTAACTATGGCTACACCTTC. This encodes CASSGRDRERANYGYTF.